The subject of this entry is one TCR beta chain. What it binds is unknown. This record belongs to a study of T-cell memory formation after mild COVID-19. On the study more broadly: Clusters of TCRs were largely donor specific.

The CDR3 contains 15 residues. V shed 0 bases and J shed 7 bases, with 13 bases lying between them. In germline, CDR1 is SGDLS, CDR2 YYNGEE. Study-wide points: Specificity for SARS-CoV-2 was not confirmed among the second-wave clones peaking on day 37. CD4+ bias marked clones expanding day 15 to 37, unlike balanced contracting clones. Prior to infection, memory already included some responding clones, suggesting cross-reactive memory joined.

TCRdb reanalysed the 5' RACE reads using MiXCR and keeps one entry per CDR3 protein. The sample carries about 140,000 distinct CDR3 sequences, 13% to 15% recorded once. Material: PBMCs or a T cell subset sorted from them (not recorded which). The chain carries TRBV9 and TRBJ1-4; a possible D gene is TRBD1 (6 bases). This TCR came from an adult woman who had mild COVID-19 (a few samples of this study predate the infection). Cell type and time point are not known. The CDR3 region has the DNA TGTGCCAGCAGCGTAGAAGGCAGGGGATCTGAAAAACTGTTTTTT. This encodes CASSVEGRGSEKLFF.